A selection of T cell receptor beta chains follows, all from one sample in a study of blood T cell repertoires in COVID-19. The repertoire was sequenced with immunoSEQ multiplex PCR; TCRdb's copy has only in-frame clones and lacks some. The sample consists of about 210,000 clones, 84% of them appearing once. The specimen was PBMCs or T cells enriched from blood (not recorded which). The receptors here all came from a woman aged 30 to 39 who had been exposed to COVID-19. Each CDR3 is given with its conserved first and last residue. The order of the fields is V gene, D gene, CDR3 length, J gene, clone size, CDR3 DNA, CDR3 protein. The D gene is left open where the match is weak. Clone size is given for some rows only: seen once, a few or many times, or a class if the clone is expanded.

>TRBV2|.|14|TRBJ2-7|few
TGTGCCAGCAAGCGTACAGGGTGGGCCTACGAGCAGTACTTC
CASKRTGWAYEQYF
>TRBV5-5|.|15|TRBJ1-2|.
TGTGCCAGCAGCTTGGATATTATCGGGACACAAGCCTGTCCGTTC
CASSLDIIGTQACPF
>TRBV14|.|14|TRBJ1-3|once
TGTGCCAGCAGCCAGACAGCCTCTGGAAACACCATATATTTT
CASSQTASGNTIYF
>TRBV5-1|TRBD1|15|TRBJ2-3|.
TGCGCCAGCAGCATACAAACAGGGGGCGCAGATACGCAGTATTTT
CASSIQTGGADTQYF
>TRBV12-3/TRBV12-4|TRBD1|12|TRBJ1-1|.
TGTGCCAGCAGTACAGGGGGCACTGAAGCTTTCTTT
CASSTGGTEAFF
>TRBV6-2/TRBV6-3|TRBD2|19|TRBJ2-2|once
TGTGCCAGCAGTTATGGGCTAGCGGGGGGGCCGAGGAACACCGGGGAGCTGTTTTTT
CASSYGLAGGPRNTGELFF
>TRBV7-2|TRBD1|17|TRBJ2-7|.
TGTGCCAGCAGCTTAAGCCCACGGACAGGGAAGCGTGGGGAGCAGTACTTC
CASSLSPRTGKRGEQYF
>TRBV7-9|TRBD1|15|TRBJ1-5|.
TGTGCCAGCAGGGGGACAGGGGCCGAGAATCAGCCCCAGCATTTT
CASRGTGAENQPQHF
>TRBV6-5|TRBD1|16|TRBJ1-2|once
TGTGCCAGCAGTTACTTGATGGGACAGACTAGATATGGCTACACCTTC
CASSYLMGQTRYGYTF
>TRBV5-6|.|11|TRBJ1-2|.
TGTGCCAGCAGCCGACAGTATGGCTACACCTTC
CASSRQYGYTF
>TRBV5-8|.|15|TRBJ1-5|.
TGTGCCAGCAGTTCGACAGGTGACATGCCCCAGCCTCAGCATTTT
CASSSTGDMPQPQHF
>TRBV5-1|TRBD1|17|TRBJ2-2|.
TGCGCCAGCAGCTTTTTAGTCGGACAGGGTAACACCGGGGAGCTGTTTTTT
CASSFLVGQGNTGELFF
>TRBV5-1|TRBD1|15|TRBJ2-7|.
TGCGCCAGCAGCTCTATCGTAGACAGGGGCTACGAGCAGTACTTC
CASSSIVDRGYEQYF
>TRBV9|TRBD1|15|TRBJ2-3|.
TGTGCCAGCAGCCCAAGACAGGGTGGCTCAGATACGCAGTATTTT
CASSPRQGGSDTQYF
>TRBV5-1|TRBD1|15|TRBJ2-7|.
TGCGCCAGCAGCAGAGGGACAGGGGTAGGATACGAGCAGTACTTC
CASSRGTGVGYEQYF
>TRBV10-1|TRBD1|16|TRBJ1-1|.
TGCGCCAGCAGTGTGAGGACAGGGGGCGCGGGGACTGAAGCTTTCTTT
CASSVRTGGAGTEAFF
>TRBV5-8|TRBD1|13|TRBJ2-3|.
TGTGCCAGCAGCTGGGACAGGGAAGATACGCAGTATTTT
CASSWDREDTQYF
>TRBV9|TRBD1|13|TRBJ2-7|.
TGTGCCAGCAGCCCGGGACAGGGCTACGAGCAGTACTTC
CASSPGQGYEQYF
>TRBV2|.|14|TRBJ2-7|.
TGTGCCAGCAGCCCGGTACCGGGGGTGTCCGAGCAGTACTTC
CASSPVPGVSEQYF
>TRBV3-1/TRBV3-2|TRBD1|14|TRBJ1-5|.
TGTGCCAGCAGCTCACAGGGGATATTAAAGCCCCAGCATTTT
CASSSQGILKPQHF
>TRBV20-1|TRBD1|17|TRBJ2-3|.
TGCAGTGCTAGTTCGTTCAACAGGGGGGAAGGCACAGATACGCAGTATTTT
CSASSFNRGEGTDTQYF
>TRBV19|.|11|TRBJ2-5|.
TGTGCCACCCGGTTATCAGAGACCCAGTACTTC
CATRLSETQYF
>TRBV4-1|.|13|TRBJ1-1|.
TGCGCCAGCAGCCACGCCGGGGGCACTGAAGCTTTCTTT
CASSHAGGTEAFF